The clone carrying this T cell receptor (beta chain) was observed at least ten times. TCRdb re-derived calls from the 5' RACE reads in MiXCR, one entry per CDR3 protein. Among around 56,000 distinct CDR3 sequences listed, under 30% were seen once. The data are from a study of neurological immune-mediated disorders. Indicated time point: technical triplicate 2. Sequenced: PBMCs. The TCR comes from a man aged 60 to 75 with HTLV-1-associated myelopathy (HAM/TSP).

Here the CDR3 DNA reads TGCGCCAGCAGCGGGGGGGCCTCCGGTGCGGGCACCGGGGAGCTGTTTTTT. Translating gives CASSGGASGAGTGELFF. The chain combines TRBV5-1 with TRBJ2-2; a weak D match, TRBD2 (7 bases). Germline assignment: CDR1 SGHRS and CDR2 YFSETQ. The CDR3 sequence is 17 residues long. V was clipped by 4 bases and J by 4 bases, with 20 bases between them.